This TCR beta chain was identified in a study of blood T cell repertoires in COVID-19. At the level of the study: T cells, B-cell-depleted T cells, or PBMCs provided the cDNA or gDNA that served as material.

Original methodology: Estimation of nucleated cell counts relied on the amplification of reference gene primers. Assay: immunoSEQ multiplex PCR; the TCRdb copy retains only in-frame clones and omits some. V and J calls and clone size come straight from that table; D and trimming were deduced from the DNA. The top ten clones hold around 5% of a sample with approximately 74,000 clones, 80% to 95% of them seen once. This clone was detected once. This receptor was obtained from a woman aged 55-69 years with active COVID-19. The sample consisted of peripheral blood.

CDR3 bases: TGTGCCAGCAGTCCTGCGGGGTACGGTGAGCAGTACTTC. Protein: CASSPAGYGEQYF. This chain joins TRBV12-3 or TRBV12-4 and TRBJ2-7; D might be TRBD2 (6 bases). V lost 5 bases to trimming and J lost 7 bases, with 15 bases between them. The CDR3 contains 13 residues.